The next 14 T cell receptor beta chains were all read from a single sample in a study of cytomegalovirus exposure and HLA in healthy donors. 60 Vbeta and 13 Jbeta primers were used in PCR. The protocol was immunoSEQ multiplex PCR, while the TCRdb copy is restricted to in-frame clones and leaves out a portion. This sample contains 55,000 to 75,000 clones. The sequencing sample was made of PBMCs. The receptors here all came from a woman under 40 in good health and CMV-seronegative.

The chain links TRBV15 to TRBJ1-1; 8 bases are a match to TRBD1. Germline V CDR1 and CDR2: LNHNV, YYDKDF (reference sequence). The CDR3 has 15 amino acids. V shed 1 base, J shed 0 bases, and the junction held 1 base outside the gene matches. This CDR3 is CATSRATGVNTEAFF. In DNA, the CDR3 is TGTGCCACCAGCAGAGCGACAGGGGTGAACACTGAAGCTTTCTTT. Looking up the rest from reference TRBV15 and TRBJ1-1 gives the full variable domain: DAMVIQNPRYQVTQFGKPVTLSCSQTLNHNVMYWYQQKSSQAPKLLFHYYDKDFNNEADTPDNFQSRRPNTSFCFLDIRSPGLGDTAMYLCATSRATGVNTEAFFGQGTRLTVV.

The CDR3 region has the DNA TGTGCCAGTAGTAATGCAGGGTGGAATCAGCCCCAGCATTTT. Its protein is CASSNAGWNQPQHF. This rearrangement joins TRBV19 to TRBJ1-5; D perhaps matches TRBD1 (5 bases). The CDR3 has 14 amino acids. The germline V gene has CDR1 LNHDA and CDR2 SQIVND (reference sequence). V was clipped by 4 bases and J by 4 bases, with 11 bases between them.

The chain couples TRBV11-3 to TRBJ2-2, with TRBD1 as a possible D gene (6 bases). This CDR3 contains 13 residues. Germline CDR1 SGHNT, CDR2 YENEEA. Trimming cost V 1 base and J 7 bases, with 7 bases left between them. CDR3 coding DNA: TGTGCCAGCAGCTTAGTGGACAGCGGGGAGCTGTTTTTT. Translation: CASSLVDSGELFF. The full variable domain, with the rest looked up from reference TRBV11-3 and TRBJ2-2, is EAGVVQSPRYKIIEKKQPVAFWCNPISGHNTLYWYLQNLGQGPELLIRYENEEAVDDSQLPKDRFSAERLKGVDSTLKIQPAELGDSAVYLCASSLVDSGELFFGEGSRLTVL.

The rearrangement links TRBV6-6 to TRBJ2-2; unclear D gene. This CDR3 is 14 amino acids long. Germline loops: CDR1 MNHNY, CDR2 SVGAGI (reference sequence). Trimming took off 0 bases at V and 6 bases at J, with 8 bases between the two ends. The CDR3 protein is CASSYSEPSGELFF. CDR3 nucleotides: TGTGCCAGCAGTTACTCGGAGCCGTCCGGGGAGCTGTTTTTT.

The V and J genes are TRBV29-1 and TRBJ1-5; no firm D call. V was pared by 7 bases and J by 2 bases, with 12 bases between. Germline-derived CDR1 and CDR2 are SQVTM and ANQGSEA. This CDR3 contains 13 residues. This chain's CDR3 is CSALISGNQPQHF. The CDR3 DNA reads TGCAGCGCCCTGATTAGTGGCAATCAGCCCCAGCATTTT. Full variable domain (missing parts from reference TRBV29-1 and TRBJ1-5): SAVISQKPSRDICQRGTSLTIQCQVDSQVTMMFWYRQQPGQSLTLIATANQGSEATYESGFVIDKFPISRPNLTFSTLTVSNMSPEDSSIYLCSALISGNQPQHFGDGTRLSIL.

The chain combines TRBV7-9 with TRBJ2-4; perhaps TRBD2 as D (7 bases). The V end lost 4 bases, the J end lost 9 bases, and 10 bases lay between the germline ends. Germline CDR1 is SEHNR and CDR2 is FQNEAQ (reference sequence). CDR3 length equals 12 residues. CDR3 bases: TGTGCCAGCAGCTCAGGGGAGGGCATTCAGTACTTC. Protein sequence: CASSSGEGIQYF.

V and J are TRBV7-9 and TRBJ1-1; the D is unclear. V was pared by 4 bases and J by 3 bases, with 21 bases between. The CDR3 runs 17 residues. The germline V gene encodes CDR1 SEHNR and CDR2 FQNEAQ (reference sequence). DNA of the CDR3: TGTGCCAGCAGCTCCCCCCTCGCCGTCGGGAGGGACACTGAAGCTTTCTTT. It encodes CASSSPLAVGRDTEAFF.

This sequence joins TRBV7-8 and TRBJ2-7, with 7 nucleotides matching TRBD2. CDR1 and CDR2 from the germline V gene are SGHVS and FQNEAQ. The junction had 8 bases not matched to a gene; V was cut back by 3 bases and J by 0 bases. The CDR3 consists of 16 residues. The CDR3 coding sequence is TGTGCCAGCAGCTTTCTCGCTAGCGGCGACTCCTACGAGCAGTACTTC. Translated, it gives CASSFLASGDSYEQYF.

This chain connects TRBV19 to TRBJ1-6, with a weak D call TRBD1 (5 bases). The germline CDR1 and CDR2 sequences are LNHDA and SQIVND (reference sequence). The CDR3 has 17 amino acids. V lost 3 bases to trimming and J lost 0 bases, with 12 bases between them. CDR3 nucleotides: TGTGCCAGTAGTATTACAGGTTTAGACTCCTATAATTCACCCCTCCACTTT. Its protein is CASSITGLDSYNSPLHF.

V gene TRBV5-5 combines with J gene TRBJ2-1; 8 positions agree with TRBD2. The CDR3 loop spans 15 amino acids. Trimming removed 3 bases from V and 7 bases from J; junction bases left unmatched: 9. Germline assignment: CDR1 SGHKS and CDR2 YYEKEE (reference sequence). DNA for the CDR3: TGTGCCAGCAGCTACTCTGGACTAGCAGGTAATGAGCAGTTCTTC. This encodes CASSYSGLAGNEQFF.

This chain joins TRBV6-5 and TRBJ2-4; D possibly corresponds to TRBD1 (5 bases). CDR1 is MNHEY, CDR2 SVGAGI, per germline. This CDR3 contains 13 residues. V was shortened by 3 bases and J by 8 bases, with 11 bases between the two germline ends. The CDR3 spells CASSYGARDIQYF. As DNA, the CDR3 is TGTGCCAGCAGTTATGGGGCTAGGGACATTCAGTACTTC.

The J gene is TRBJ2-5, the V gene TRBV30; 8 positions agree with TRBD2. The CDR3 spans 9 residues. Germline-derived CDR1 and CDR2 are GTSNPN and SVGIG (reference sequence). Germline trimming cut 8 bases from V and 10 bases from J; bases unmatched to any gene: 3. For the CDR3, the DNA is TGTGCCATCGGGGGGGACCAGTACTTC. This gives the protein CAIGGDQYF.

This chain connects TRBV7-9 to TRBJ2-7; tentatively, D is TRBD1 (5 bases). V lost 5 bases to trimming and J lost 7 bases, with 9 bases between them. CDR3 length equals 11 residues. Germline V gives CDR1 SEHNR, CDR2 FQNEAQ (reference sequence). CDR3 in DNA: TGTGCCAGCAGCCCCCGGACAGAGCAGTACTTC. Its translation: CASSPRTEQYF.

J is TRBJ1-2 and V is TRBV6-1; D gene unclear. Germline V gene data show CDR1 as MNHNS and CDR2 as SASEGT. The V end lost 4 bases, the J end lost 3 bases, and 12 bases lay between the germline ends. The CDR3 consists of 14 residues. The DNA of the CDR3 is TGTGCCAGCAGTGCCGGGAAAGTCCACTATGGCTACACCTTC. This encodes CASSAGKVHYGYTF.